This is a list of T cell receptor beta chains from one sample in a study of cytomegalovirus exposure and HLA in healthy donors. Some clones are missing from TCRdb's copy, which holds only in-frame ones; the method was immunoSEQ multiplex PCR. The profile shows approximately 190,000 clones, about nine tenths of them singletons. Sequencing was done on a sample of PBMCs. Receptor source: a boy aged 2 to 10 in good health and CMV-seronegative. CDR3s leave out the opening cysteine and the closing phenylalanine or tryptophan. Each record gives: V gene, D gene, J gene, CDR3 protein. D genes are given only for firm matches.

TRBV28,.,TRBJ2-4,ASSLVKDTAKNIQY
TRBV19,.,TRBJ1-2,ASSGGATYGYT
TRBV6-5,.,TRBJ1-1,ASRPQGSNTEAF
TRBV7-2,.,TRBJ2-5,ASSLVHQETQY
TRBV27,TRBD2,TRBJ2-3,ASSSPLRGSGGAGRDTQY
TRBV5-4,.,TRBJ2-1,ASSLAGSSYNEQF
TRBV5-4,TRBD2,TRBJ2-5,ASSRGLAASQETQY
TRBV2,TRBD2,TRBJ2-7,ASSTGTSGIYEQY
TRBV5-1,TRBD1,TRBJ1-4,ASSWGDRGSDEKLF
TRBV25-1,.,TRBJ2-7,ASGYRNSYEQY
TRBV13,TRBD1,TRBJ2-1,ASSFRLSSGQGRNEQF
TRBV5-6,TRBD1,TRBJ1-2,ASSKQGALSNYGYT
TRBV6-4,TRBD2,TRBJ2-3,ASSERAGGATDTQY
TRBV28,.,TRBJ1-4,APNNEKLF
TRBV27,.,TRBJ2-1,ASRGLSYNEQF
TRBV5-1,TRBD2,TRBJ2-2,ASHGGLTPTGELF
TRBV6-5,TRBD2,TRBJ2-1,ASRVSGTTNNEQF
TRBV15,TRBD1,TRBJ2-1,ATSTDGQGYNEQF
TRBV7-2,.,TRBJ2-5,ASSLVVGVQETQY
TRBV6-1,.,TRBJ2-2,ASRPGVGGGELF
TRBV6-1,.,TRBJ2-3,ASSEAGYTQY
TRBV30,.,TRBJ2-5,AWTGKETQY
TRBV5-1,.,TRBJ1-6,ASRDRQGTYNSPLH
TRBV6-5,.,TRBJ1-2,ASSPRQNYGYT
TRBV19,TRBD1,TRBJ2-5,ASSTGDRGGETQY
TRBV9,TRBD2,.,ASSVGSSGRSEQY
TRBV19,.,TRBJ1-2,ASRQSYGYT
TRBV5-1,.,TRBJ1-3,ASTPGVPGNTIY
TRBV5-1,TRBD2,TRBJ2-5,ASSPGLAKETQY